The clone carrying this TCR beta chain turned up a few times. Antigen unknown. TCRdb fed the reads into MiXCR, producing one record per CDR3 protein. The sample has roughly 920,000 distinct CDR3 sequences; under 40% are singletons. This record comes from a study of T cell repertoires in cytomegalovirus infection. For the study at large: Recently identified HLA-C-restricted CMV epitopes were used, and well-studied HLA-B-restricted CMV epitopes were used as well. Shared public TCR beta signatures pointed to both CMV infection and a matching HLA type. Whole-study findings and limits: The ex vivo response was dominated by HLA-C-restricted CMV-specific TCR beta clonotypes. Public TCR beta family frequency separated CMV-and-HLA carriers, including in an independent cohort.

Trimming removed 2 bases at V and 1 base at J, with 8 bases between. From germline, CDR1 is MNHEY and CDR2 SMNVEV (reference sequence). CDR3 size: 14 residues. The sequence derives from a human donor in good health (CMV status not recorded). Some clones in this sample may be carry-over from other donors' samples. The chain recombines TRBV27 with TRBJ1-1; D remains ambiguous. Sequenced here: cultured CD8+ T cells from PBMCs, sampled from culture after CMV antigen stimulation. The CDR3 DNA reads as TGTGCCAGCAGTTTAGCCCGATCGAACACTGAAGCTTTCTTT. Translating gives CASSLARSNTEAFF.